This T cell receptor beta chain was retrieved from a study of T cells in localized non-small cell lung cancer (dated by TCRdb to the early 2020s). Study-wide context: Comparing tumors with uninvolved tumor-adjacent lungs, the study looked at the T cell repertoires of hundreds of patients with early-stage NSCLC. The cohort consisted of approximately 240 treatment-naive NSCLC patients whose localized lung tumors had been resected. A mean age of 66.3 years was recorded for the NSCLC patients, of whom more than 120 were male and 90 to 110 were female. Paper-wide results and their limitations: A median of roughly 56 of the top 100 tumor clones were detected in paired uninvolved adjacent lung, and 25 to 35 of these tumor clones were also found among the top 100 clones of the paired uninvolved adjacent lung. Because multi-region tumor sequencing was not done, intratumor heterogeneity could not be ruled out. Uninvolved tumor-adjacent lung showed the highest T cell clonality, higher than tumor, which suggests more focused antigenic responses in the uninvolved tumor-adjacent lung. Since the design was exploratory, TCR variables were selected using unadjusted p-values with no false-discovery rate correction. Higher blood T cell density associated with longer overall survival, while higher adjacent-lung clonality associated with shorter survival.

Details on this clone: Its antigen is not yet known. No qualities accompany the bases; no much larger clone lies one base away.

The CDR3 covers 14 residues, taking in both the cysteine and the phenylalanine. The read is trimmed to its CDR3 DNA, 42 bases read in frame from base 1. For CDR1 and CDR2, the germline V gene lists WSHSY and SAAADI. V loses 4 bases, J loses 0 bases, and the germline ends lie 9 bases apart. At diagnosis, tumor, uninvolved tumor-adjacent lung and peripheral blood were collected and then preserved as a mix of FFPE and fresh-frozen material. For TCR repertoire profiling, the blood samples were analyzed as peripheral blood mononuclear cells. TCR beta CDR3 regions were sequenced from DNA using the immunoSEQ Assay. The paper's data handling went like this. T cell density was computed as TCR beta template counts normalized to usable DNA estimated by amplifying housekeeping genes. Richness was estimated using the preseqR package, with extrapolation to 400,000 templates for PBMC samples and to 120,000 templates for tissue samples. Clonality was calculated as one minus Pielou's evenness. To identify tissue-enriched TCRs, differential abundance testing was run on productive amino-acid clonotypes with a minimum total count of 5 and an alpha of 0.1. Repertoire overlap between compartments was quantified with the Jaccard Index and Morisita Overlap Index. GLIPH grouped TCR beta CDR3s together with public tetramer-defined viral CDR3s, and a viral motif had to include at least three viral sequences and also show V-gene enrichment. The table comes from immuneACCESS by way of TCRdb, which keeps in-frame sequences with V and J called. Part of the clones is missing from these tables; in studies checked, under half for an unresolved V gene and the rest for unknown reasons. The DNA was the basis for D and trimming; V, J and clone size are from that table. The sample table shows about 79,000 clones, and 80% to 90% are seen once. The biggest ten clones account for less than 15% of the sample.

The V gene is TRBV10-2 and the J gene is TRBJ1-1; the D segment could be TRBD1, given 6 matching bases. This clonotype was obtained from a female donor older than 55 with stage I lung adenocarcinoma. The starting material was peripheral blood, obtained before any cancer treatment. The DNA is TGCGCCAGCAGTGTCGGGACACTGAACACTGAAGCTTTCTTT. The encoded protein is CASSVGTLNTEAFF.